This T cell receptor beta chain was documented in a study of CD8 T cells in ankylosing spondylitis (dated by TCRdb to 2015 to 2018). In the study overall: To find TCR variants linked to disease, the study profiled T cell receptor beta repertoires in ankylosing spondylitis patients and healthy donors. The full study cohort comprised around 25 ankylosing spondylitis patients and around 100 healthy donors. Peripheral blood was sampled, and synovial fluid was also collected from ankylosing spondylitis patients.

These reads were obtained on an Illumina HiSeq 2500. Quantitative 5'-RACE with molecular barcodes was used to prepare TCR beta libraries. Regarding the original processing steps: Disease-linked TCR variants were identified with a new computational method built on a probabilistic model of VDJ rearrangement. In TCRdb, the public reads were trimmed at Q25 with fastp and aligned with MiXCR, with productive beta chains retained. Each CDR3 protein appears once, grouped with its most common genes and DNA. V and J calls and clone size were set by TCRdb, not the authors. In this sample the table shows 300,000 to 400,000 distinct CDR3 sequences, around 20% of which occur a single time. In total, the top ten clones hold 15% to 20% of the sample. Broad study findings and their caveats: In peripheral blood, the disease-linked clones were found at relatively low frequencies and had a CD8+ phenotype. Some of the motif variants had been reported before in the synovial fluid and blood of reactive arthritis patients, a finding that suggests common disease-initiation mechanisms. Significant enrichment of the disease-linked clones was reported in matched synovial fluid samples from ankylosing spondylitis patients. Blood from ankylosing spondylitis patients appeared to be characterized by a TCR beta motif made up of several highly homologous amino acid variants.

As regards this clonotype: Its antigen is still unknown. Base qualities are not at hand, and no much larger clone is one base apart.

This TCR derives from a male donor with ankylosing spondylitis. Sequenced: blood, either unsorted or a sorted T cell fraction (not recorded which).

The CDR3 amino acid sequence is: CSVTTGKKLFF. The nucleotides read TGCAGCGTTACAACAGGGAAAAAACTGTTTTTT. The rearranged segments are TRBV29-1 and TRBJ1-4; matching of 6 bases hints at TRBD1 as the D gene. Based on the germline V gene, the CDR1 and CDR2 sequences are SQVTM and ANQGSEA. Its CDR3 holds 11 amino acids, cysteine through phenylalanine. This entry keeps only the CDR3 DNA: 33 bases, framed from base 1. V is clipped by 5 bases and J by 9 bases, and the sequence between their germline boundaries is 10 bases long. Beyond the CDR3, the reference TRBV29-1 and TRBJ1-4 genes provide the residues; the full variable domain reads: SAVISQKPSRDICQRGTSLTIQCQVDSQVTMMFWYRQQPGQSLTLIATANQGSEATYESGFVIDKFPISRPNLTFSTLTVSNMSPEDSSIYLCSVTTGKKLFFGSGTQLSVL.